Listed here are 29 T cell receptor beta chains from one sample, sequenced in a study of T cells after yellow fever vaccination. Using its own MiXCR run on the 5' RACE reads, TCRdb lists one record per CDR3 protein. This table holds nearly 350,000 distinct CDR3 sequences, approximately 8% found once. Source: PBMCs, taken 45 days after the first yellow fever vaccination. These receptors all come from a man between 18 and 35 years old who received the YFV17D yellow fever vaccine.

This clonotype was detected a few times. The CDR3 spells CASRGEAIEETQYF. The CDR3 DNA reads as TGCGCCAGCAGGGGGGAGGCTATCGAAGAGACCCAGTACTTC. The chain uses TRBV5-1 and TRBJ2-5; TRBD2 might be the D (6 bases). Trimming took off 5 bases at V and 3 bases at J, with 14 bases between the two ends. Per the germline V gene, CDR1 is SGHRS and CDR2 is YFSETQ. CDR3 length: 14 residues.

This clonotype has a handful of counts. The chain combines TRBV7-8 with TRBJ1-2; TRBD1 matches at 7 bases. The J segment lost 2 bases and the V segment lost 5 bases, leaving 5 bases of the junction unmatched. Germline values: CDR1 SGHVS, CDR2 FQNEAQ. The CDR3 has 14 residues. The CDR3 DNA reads TGTGCCAGCAGCACAAACAGGGGCAACTATGGCTACACCTTC. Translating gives CASSTNRGNYGYTF.

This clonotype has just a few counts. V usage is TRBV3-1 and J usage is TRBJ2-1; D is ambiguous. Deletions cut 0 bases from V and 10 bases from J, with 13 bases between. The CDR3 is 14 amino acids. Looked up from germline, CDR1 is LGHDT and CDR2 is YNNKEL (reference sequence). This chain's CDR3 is CASSQDFVVLEQFF. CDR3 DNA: TGTGCCAGCAGCCAAGATTTTGTAGTGCTAGAGCAGTTCTTC.

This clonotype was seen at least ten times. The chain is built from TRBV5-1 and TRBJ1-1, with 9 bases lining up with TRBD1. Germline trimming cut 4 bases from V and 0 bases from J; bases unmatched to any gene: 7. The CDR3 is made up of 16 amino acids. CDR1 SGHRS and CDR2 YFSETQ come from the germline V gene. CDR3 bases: TGCGCCAGCAGCCCTGACAGGGGGAACATGAACACTGAAGCTTTCTTT. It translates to CASSPDRGNMNTEAFF.

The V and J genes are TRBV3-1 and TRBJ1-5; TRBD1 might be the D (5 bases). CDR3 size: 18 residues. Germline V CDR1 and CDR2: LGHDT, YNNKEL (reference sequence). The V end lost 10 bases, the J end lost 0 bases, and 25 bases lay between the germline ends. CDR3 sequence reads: CAICRGLINTYSNQPQHF. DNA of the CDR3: TGTGCCATCTGCCGGGGACTGATAAATACCTATAGCAATCAGCCCCAGCATTTT.

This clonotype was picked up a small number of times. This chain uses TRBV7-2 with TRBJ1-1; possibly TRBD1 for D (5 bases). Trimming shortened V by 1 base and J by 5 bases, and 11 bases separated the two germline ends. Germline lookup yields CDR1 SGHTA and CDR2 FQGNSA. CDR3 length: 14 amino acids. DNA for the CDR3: TGTGCCAGCAGCTTAGAACTGGGGGGGACTGAAGCTTTCTTT. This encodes CASSLELGGTEAFF.

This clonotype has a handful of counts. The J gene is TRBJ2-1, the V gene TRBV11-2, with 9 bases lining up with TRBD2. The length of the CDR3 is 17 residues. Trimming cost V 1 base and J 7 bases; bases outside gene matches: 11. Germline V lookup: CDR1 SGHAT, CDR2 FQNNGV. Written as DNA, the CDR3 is TGTGCCAGCAGCTTAGGCAGCGGGGCGGGGGGGCTTAATGAGCAGTTCTTC. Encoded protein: CASSLGSGAGGLNEQFF. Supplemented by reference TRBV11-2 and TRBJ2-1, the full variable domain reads EAGVAQSPRYKIIEKRQSVAFWCNPISGHATLYWYQQILGQGPKLLIQFQNNGVVDDSQLPKDRFSAERLKGVDSTLKIQPAKLEDSAVYLCASSLGSGAGGLNEQFFGPGTRLTVL.

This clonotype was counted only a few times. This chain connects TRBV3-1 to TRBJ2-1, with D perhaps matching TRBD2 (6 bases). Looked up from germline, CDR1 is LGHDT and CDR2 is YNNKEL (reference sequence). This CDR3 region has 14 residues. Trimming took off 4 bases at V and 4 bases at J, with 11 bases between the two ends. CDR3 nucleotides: TGTGCCAGCAGCCGGGCGGGGCGGTACAATGAGCAGTTCTTC. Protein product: CASSRAGRYNEQFF.

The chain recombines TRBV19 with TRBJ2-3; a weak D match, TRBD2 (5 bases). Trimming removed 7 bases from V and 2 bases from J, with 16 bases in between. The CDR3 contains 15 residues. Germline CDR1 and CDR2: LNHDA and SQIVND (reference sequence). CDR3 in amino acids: CASKGGFSSTDTQYF. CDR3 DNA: TGTGCCAGTAAAGGCGGGTTCAGTTCCACAGATACGCAGTATTTT.

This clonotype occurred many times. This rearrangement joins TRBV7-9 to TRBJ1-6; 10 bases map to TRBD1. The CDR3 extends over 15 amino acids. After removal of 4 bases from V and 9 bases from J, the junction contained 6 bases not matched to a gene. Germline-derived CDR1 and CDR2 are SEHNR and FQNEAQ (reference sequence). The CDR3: CASSSPGQGSSPLHF. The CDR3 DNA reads TGTGCCAGCAGCTCCCCGGGACAGGGGTCTTCACCCCTCCACTTT. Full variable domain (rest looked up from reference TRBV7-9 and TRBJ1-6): DTGVSQNPRHKITKRGQNVTFRCDPISEHNRLYWYRQTLGQGPEFLTYFQNEAQLEKSRLLSDRFSAERPKGSFSTLEIQRTEQGDSAMYLCASSSPGQGSSPLHFGNGTRLTVT.

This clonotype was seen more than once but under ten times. The CDR3 loop reads CASSRDAAGELFF. The CDR3 DNA sequence: TGTGCCAGCAGCCGAGATGCAGCCGGGGAGCTGTTTTTT. The gene calls are TRBV6-6 and TRBJ2-2; D not resolved. Trimming took off 6 bases at V and 6 bases at J, with 11 bases between the two ends. Germline assignment: CDR1 MNHNY and CDR2 SVGAGI (reference sequence). The CDR3 is made up of 13 amino acids.

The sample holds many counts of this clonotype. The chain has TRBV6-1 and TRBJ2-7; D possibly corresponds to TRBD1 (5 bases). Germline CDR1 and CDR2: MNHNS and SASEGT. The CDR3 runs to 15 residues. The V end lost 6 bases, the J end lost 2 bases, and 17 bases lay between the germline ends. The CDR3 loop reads CASRRDQGGTYEQYV. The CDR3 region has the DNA TGTGCCAGCAGGCGAGATCAGGGTGGGACCTACGAGCAGTACGTC.

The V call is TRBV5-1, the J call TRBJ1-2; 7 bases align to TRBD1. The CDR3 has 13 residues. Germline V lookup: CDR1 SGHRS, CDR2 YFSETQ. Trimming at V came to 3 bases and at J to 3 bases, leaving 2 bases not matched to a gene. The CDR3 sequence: CASSSQGDYGYTF. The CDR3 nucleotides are TGCGCCAGCAGCTCGCAGGGGGACTATGGCTACACCTTC.

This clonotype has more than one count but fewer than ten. The CDR3 protein is CSVWGGQNEQFF. The CDR3 DNA sequence: TGCAGCGTGTGGGGGGGCCAAAATGAGCAGTTCTTC. This rearrangement joins TRBV29-1 to TRBJ2-1; D might be TRBD2 (7 bases). Germline CDR1 is SQVTM and CDR2 is ANQGSEA. The CDR3 runs 12 residues. V was clipped by 6 bases and J by 7 bases, with 13 bases between them.

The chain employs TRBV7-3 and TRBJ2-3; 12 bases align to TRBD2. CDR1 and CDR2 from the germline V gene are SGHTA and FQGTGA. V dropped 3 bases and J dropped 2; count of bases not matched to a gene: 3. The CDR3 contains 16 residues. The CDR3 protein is CASSFRTSGVTDTQYF. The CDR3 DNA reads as TGTGCCAGCAGCTTCCGGACTAGCGGGGTCACAGATACGCAGTATTTT.

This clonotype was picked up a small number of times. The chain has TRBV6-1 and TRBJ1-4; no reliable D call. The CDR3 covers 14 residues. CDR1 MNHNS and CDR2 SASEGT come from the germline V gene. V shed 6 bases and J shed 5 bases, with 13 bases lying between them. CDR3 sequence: CASRPFSRNEKLFF. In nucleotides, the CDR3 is TGTGCCAGCAGACCCTTCAGCAGAAATGAAAAACTGTTTTTT.

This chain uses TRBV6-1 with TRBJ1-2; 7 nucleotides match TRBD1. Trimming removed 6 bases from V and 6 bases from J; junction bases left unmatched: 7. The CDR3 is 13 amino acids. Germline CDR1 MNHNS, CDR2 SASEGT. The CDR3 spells CASRSTGRDGYTF. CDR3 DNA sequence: TGTGCCAGCAGGTCGACAGGGAGGGATGGCTACACCTTC.

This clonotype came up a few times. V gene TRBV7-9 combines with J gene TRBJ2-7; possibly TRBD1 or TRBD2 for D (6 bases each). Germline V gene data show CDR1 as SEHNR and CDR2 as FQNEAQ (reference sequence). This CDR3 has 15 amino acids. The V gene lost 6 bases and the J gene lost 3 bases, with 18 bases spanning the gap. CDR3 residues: CASSPGGGPYYEQYF. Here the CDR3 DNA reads TGTGCCAGCAGTCCAGGTGGGGGGCCTTACTACGAGCAGTACTTC.

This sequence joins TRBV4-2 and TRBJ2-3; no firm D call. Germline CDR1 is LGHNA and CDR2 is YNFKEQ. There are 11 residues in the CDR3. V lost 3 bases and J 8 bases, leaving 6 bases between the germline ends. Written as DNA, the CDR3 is TGTGCCAGCAGCCAGGGATTTACGCAGTATTTT. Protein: CASSQGFTQYF.

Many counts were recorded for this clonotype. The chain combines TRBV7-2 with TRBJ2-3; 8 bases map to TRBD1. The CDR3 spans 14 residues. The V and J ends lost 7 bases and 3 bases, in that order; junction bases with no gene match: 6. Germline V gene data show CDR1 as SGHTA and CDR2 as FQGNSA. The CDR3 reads CASTNRQGTDTQYF. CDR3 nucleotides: TGTGCCAGCACCAACCGACAGGGGACAGATACGCAGTATTTT.

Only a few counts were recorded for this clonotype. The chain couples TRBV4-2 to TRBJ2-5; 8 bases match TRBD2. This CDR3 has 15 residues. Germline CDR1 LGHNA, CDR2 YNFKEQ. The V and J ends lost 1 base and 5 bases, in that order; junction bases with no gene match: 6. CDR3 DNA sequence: TGTGCCAGCAGCCAAGCCGGGGGGGTCCGCGAGACCCAGTACTTC. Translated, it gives CASSQAGGVRETQYF.

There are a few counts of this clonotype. This CDR3 is CASSRRGLTDGYTF. For the CDR3, the DNA is TGTGCCAGCAGCCGCAGGGGCTTAACTGATGGCTACACCTTC. The rearrangement uses TRBV12-3 or TRBV12-4 and TRBJ1-2, with TRBD1 as a possible D gene (6 bases). The CDR3 length is 14 residues. Deletions cut 6 bases from V and 6 bases from J, with 17 bases between.

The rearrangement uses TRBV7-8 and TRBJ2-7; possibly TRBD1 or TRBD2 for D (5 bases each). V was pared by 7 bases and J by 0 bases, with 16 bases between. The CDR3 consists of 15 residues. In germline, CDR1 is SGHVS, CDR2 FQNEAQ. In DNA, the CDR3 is TGTGCCAGCACCCAACGGCAGGGAGCCTCCTACGAGCAGTACTTC. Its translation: CASTQRQGASYEQYF.

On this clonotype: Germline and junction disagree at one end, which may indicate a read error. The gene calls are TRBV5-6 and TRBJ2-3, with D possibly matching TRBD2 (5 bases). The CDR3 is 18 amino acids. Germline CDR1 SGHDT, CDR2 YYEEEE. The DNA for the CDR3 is TGTGCCATCAGCCTGGGTCCCCCCGAGGACTGGGGCACAGATACGCAGTATTTT. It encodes CAISLGPPEDWGTDTQYF.

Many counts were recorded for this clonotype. CDR3 DNA sequence: TGCAGTGCTAGAGGCCGGGTGACCACAGATACGCAGTATTTT. Residues: CSARGRVTTDTQYF. The chain has TRBV20-1 and TRBJ2-3, with D uncertain. Trimming removed 1 base from V and 2 bases from J, with 10 bases in between. The CDR3 has 14 residues. Germline V gene sequence: CDR1 DFQATT, CDR2 SNEGSKA (reference sequence).

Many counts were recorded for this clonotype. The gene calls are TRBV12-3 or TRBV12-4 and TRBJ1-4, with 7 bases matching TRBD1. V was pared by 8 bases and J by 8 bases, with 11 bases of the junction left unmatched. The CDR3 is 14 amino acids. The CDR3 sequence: CASGERDRGEKLFF. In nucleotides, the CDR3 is TGTGCCAGCGGCGAAAGGGACAGAGGAGAAAAACTGTTTTTT.

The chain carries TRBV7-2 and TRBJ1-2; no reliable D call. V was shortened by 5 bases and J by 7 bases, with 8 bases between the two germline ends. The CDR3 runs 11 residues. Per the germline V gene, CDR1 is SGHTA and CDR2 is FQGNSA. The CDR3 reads CASSTDAGYTF. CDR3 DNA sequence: TGTGCCAGCAGCACGGACGCTGGCTACACCTTC.

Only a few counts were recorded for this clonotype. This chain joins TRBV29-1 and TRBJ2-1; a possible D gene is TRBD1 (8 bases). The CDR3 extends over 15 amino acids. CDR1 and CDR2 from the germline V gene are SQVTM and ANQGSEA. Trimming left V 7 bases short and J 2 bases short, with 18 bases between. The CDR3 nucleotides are TGCAGCGGCCGTGATACAGGGGGGGCCTACAATGAGCAGTTCTTC. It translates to CSGRDTGGAYNEQFF.

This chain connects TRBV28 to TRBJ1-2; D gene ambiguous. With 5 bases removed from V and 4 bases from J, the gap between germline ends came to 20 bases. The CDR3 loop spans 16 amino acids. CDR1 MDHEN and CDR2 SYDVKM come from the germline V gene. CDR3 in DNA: TGTGCCAGCAGTCAATACTTTCCCGGCGGTGGCTATGGCTACACCTTC. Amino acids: CASSQYFPGGGYGYTF.